This T cell receptor beta chain is from a study of glioma-infiltrating T cells after dendritic cell vaccination. The PCR used 60 V beta and 13 J beta primers. The table came from immunoSEQ multiplex PCR; TCRdb's copy has only in-frame clones and leaves some out. The data hold more than 55,000 clones, with about 83% observed a single time. The germline gives CDR1 MGHDK, CDR2 SYGVNS. The CDR3 is made up of 15 amino acids. Trimming removed 6 bases from V and 6 bases from J, with 17 bases in between. Time point in this sample: after dendritic cell vaccination, including at tumor progression/relapse. Before vaccination, two weeks after the third vaccination, and at progression, PBMC were collected.

The specimen was blood, collected after dendritic cell vaccination. This receptor was obtained from a human donor with glioblastoma. J is TRBJ2-2 and V is TRBV25-1; D possibly corresponds to TRBD2 (5 bases). This CDR3 reads CASSEGSAGAGELFF. Written as DNA, the CDR3 is TGTGCCAGCAGCGAAGGTTCTGCGGGTGCCGGGGAGCTGTTTTTT.